A selection of T cell receptor beta chains follows, all from one sample in a study of control samples from healthy donors and cancer patients. Assay used: immunoSEQ multiplex PCR; TCRdb lists only in-frame clones, some missing. The data show 150,000 to 200,000 clones, about 86% seen once. What was sequenced was blood. These receptors all stem from a man younger than 35 in good health. CDR3s include the opening cysteine and the closing phenylalanine or tryptophan. D genes are given only for firm matches. Expanded clones get a size class; other rows say once, few or many, or leave the size out.

D gene	V gene	clone size	J gene	CDR3 protein	CDR3 DNA
.	TRBV6-4	.	TRBJ2-3	CASSDTLTGTQYF	TGTGCCAGCAGTGACACCTTGACGGGTACGCAGTATTTT
.	TRBV7-6	.	TRBJ2-3	CASSLAPGAADTQYF	TGTGCCAGCAGCTTAGCCCCGGGGGCTGCTGATACGCAGTATTTT
TRBD2	TRBV27	few	TRBJ2-1	CASSPLAGGHNEQFF	TGTGCCAGCAGCCCACTAGCGGGGGGGCACAATGAGCAGTTCTTC
.	TRBV28	.	TRBJ1-2	CASTRVPRDGYTF	TGTGCCAGCACCCGGGTGCCCCGTGATGGCTACACCTTC
.	TRBV24-1	.	TRBJ2-5	CATSDLSAYGGETQYF	TGTGCCACCAGTGATTTATCAGCTTATGGGGGAGAGACCCAGTACTTC
TRBD2	TRBV9	.	TRBJ2-1	CASSGRAGGPLGEQFF	TGTGCCAGCAGCGGCCGAGCGGGGGGGCCGCTCGGGGAGCAGTTCTTC
.	TRBV4-3	.	TRBJ2-4	CASSQDDRTALQYF	TGCGCCAGCAGCCAAGACGATCGGACAGCCCTTCAGTACTTC
TRBD1	TRBV27	.	TRBJ2-7	CASRGQGAFLNEQYF	TGTGCCAGCAGGGGACAGGGGGCTTTTCTCAACGAGCAGTACTTC
TRBD1	TRBV19	once	TRBJ2-1	CASSIGGTGAGEQFF	TGTGCCAGTAGTATAGGTGGGACAGGGGCGGGTGAGCAGTTCTTC
.	TRBV2	.	TRBJ2-2	CASTPEPVTNTGELFF	TGTGCCAGCACCCCAGAGCCAGTAACGAACACCGGGGAGCTGTTTTTT
.	TRBV10-3	.	TRBJ1-1	CAISGAGDTEAFF	TGTGCCATCAGTGGGGCTGGGGACACTGAAGCTTTCTTT
TRBD1	TRBV9	.	TRBJ1-1	CASSGRQGKNTEAFF	TGTGCCAGCAGCGGCCGACAGGGAAAGAACACTGAAGCTTTCTTT
.	TRBV18	.	TRBJ1-3	CASSPTGSGNTIYF	TGTGCCAGCTCACCGACAGGCTCTGGAAACACCATATATTTT
.	TRBV5-8	.	TRBJ2-5	CASSLDRTLQETQYF	TGTGCCAGCAGCTTGGACCGGACGCTTCAAGAGACCCAGTACTTC
.	TRBV7-2	.	TRBJ1-1	CASSLGQLNTEAFF	TGTGCCAGCAGCTTAGGACAGTTGAACACTGAAGCTTTCTTT
.	TRBV7-6	.	TRBJ2-5	CASSLWSGNQETQYF	TGTGCCAGCAGCTTATGGTCAGGGAATCAAGAGACCCAGTACTTC
.	TRBV27	.	TRBJ2-4	CASSSGRGIRGSKNIQYF	TGTGCCAGCAGTTCAGGCAGAGGCATTCGTGGGTCCAAAAACATTCAGTACTTC
.	TRBV3-1/TRBV3-2	.	TRBJ1-5	CASSHGTLNQPQHF	TGTGCCAGCAGCCACGGGACACTCAATCAGCCCCAGCATTTT
.	TRBV6-2/TRBV6-3	few	TRBJ2-3	CASSFPDTQYF	TGTGCCAGCAGTTTCCCAGATACGCAGTATTTT
TRBD1	TRBV28	.	TRBJ2-2	CASSDRGYGTRARELFF	TGTGCCAGCAGCGACAGGGGCTACGGGACCCGAGCCCGGGAGCTGTTTTTT
TRBD1	TRBV5-5	.	TRBJ1-2	CASSLAGTGFGYTF	TGTGCCAGCAGCTTGGCCGGGACAGGGTTTGGCTACACCTTC
.	TRBV24-1	.	TRBJ2-2	CATSDLRGGELFF	TGTGCCACCAGTGATTTGCGAGGCGGGGAGCTGTTTTTT
.	TRBV29-1	.	TRBJ1-2	CSVDPQVLNHGYTF	TGCAGCGTGGACCCACAGGTTTTGAACCATGGCTACACCTTC
.	TRBV5-5	.	TRBJ2-7	CASSQGSEQYF	TGTGCCAGCAGCCAAGGGAGCGAGCAGTACTTC
.	TRBV6-6	few	TRBJ1-2	CASSYPMDGYTF	TGTGCCAGCAGTTACCCGATGGATGGCTACACCTTC
.	TRBV10-2	.	TRBJ1-1	CASSDPGMNTEAFF	TGCGCCAGCAGTGATCCAGGGATGAACACTGAAGCTTTCTTT
.	TRBV7-8	.	TRBJ2-6	CASSPLTRGSSLGANVLTF	TGTGCCAGCAGCCCTCTCACAAGGGGATCGAGTCTTGGGGCCAACGTCCTGACTTTC
.	TRBV6-4	once	TRBJ2-5	CASSDSRETGTPRDQETQYF	TGTGCCAGCAGTGACTCGAGGGAAACAGGTACACCAAGAGACCAAGAGACCCAGTACTTC
.	TRBV28	once	TRBJ2-2	CASRLPGNTGELFF	TGTGCCAGCAGACTCCCGGGGAACACCGGGGAGCTGTTTTTT
.	TRBV7-3	.	TRBJ1-1	CASSSGGNTEAFF	TGTGCCAGCAGCTCCGGGGGGAACACTGAAGCTTTCTTT
.	TRBV27	.	TRBJ1-4	CASSKGGGEKLFF	TGTGCCAGCAGTAAAGGGGGAGGTGAAAAACTGTTTTTT
.	TRBV9	.	TRBJ1-2	CASRGYIDGYGYTF	TGTGCCAGCAGGGGCTACATTGACGGGTATGGCTACACCTTC
.	TRBV2	.	TRBJ1-4	CASSESGYFEKLFF	TGTGCCAGCAGTGAATCGGGGTATTTCGAAAAACTGTTTTTT
TRBD1	TRBV10-3	.	TRBJ2-7	CAISDPGTGAGYEQYF	TGTGCCATCAGTGACCCCGGGACAGGAGCGGGCTACGAGCAGTACTTC
TRBD1	TRBV15	.	TRBJ1-6	CATRDSILLYNSPLHF	TGTGCCACCCGGGACAGTATCCTCCTCTATAATTCACCCCTCCACTTT
.	TRBV7-2	.	TRBJ2-7	CASSVHYEQYF	TGTGCCAGCAGCGTCCACTACGAGCAGTACTTC
TRBD1	TRBV3-1/TRBV3-2	.	TRBJ1-1	CASSQEGTGRRAFF	TGTGCCAGCAGCCAAGAAGGGACAGGGAGGCGGGCTTTCTTT
.	TRBV5-4	.	TRBJ1-2	CASSLKGGRANYGYTF	TGTGCCAGCAGCCTCAAAGGGGGGAGAGCTAACTATGGCTACACCTTC
.	TRBV19	.	TRBJ1-5	CASGWGALSNQPQHF	TGTGCCAGTGGTTGGGGGGCCCTTAGCAATCAGCCCCAGCATTTT
TRBD2	TRBV11-2	.	TRBJ2-3	CASSLAAAGGKDTQYF	TGTGCCAGCAGCTTAGCTGCTGCGGGGGGGAAGGATACGCAGTATTTT
TRBD1	TRBV7-2	.	TRBJ2-3	CASSLTPTRTGVADTQYF	TGTGCCAGCAGCTTAACGCCTACAAGGACAGGGGTCGCAGATACGCAGTATTTT
.	TRBV11-1	.	TRBJ1-1	CASSLGGVNTEAFF	TGTGCCAGCAGCTTAGGGGGGGTTAACACTGAAGCTTTCTTT
TRBD2	TRBV7-2	.	TRBJ2-1	CANRLAGGHEQFF	TGTGCCAACCGACTAGCGGGGGGACATGAGCAGTTCTTC
.	TRBV6-5	.	TRBJ1-4	CASTSERGRFRKLFF	TGTGCCAGCACCTCAGAGCGGGGGCGATTTCGGAAACTGTTTTTT
.	TRBV7-2	.	TRBJ1-1	CASGDGGLHTEAFF	TGTGCCAGCGGTGACGGGGGGCTGCACACTGAAGCTTTCTTT
TRBD2	TRBV3-1/TRBV3-2	.	TRBJ2-2	CASRWTSRIGELFF	TGTGCCAGCAGGTGGACTAGCCGAATCGGGGAGCTGTTTTTT
TRBD2	TRBV18	few	TRBJ2-1	CASSPLPTSGYNEQFF	TGTGCCAGCTCACCACTGCCGACTAGCGGGTACAATGAGCAGTTCTTC
TRBD1	TRBV19	.	TRBJ1-2	CASSRDRVNGYTF	TGTGCCAGTAGCAGGGACAGGGTGAATGGCTACACCTTC
.	TRBV5-3	.	TRBJ1-6	CARSLAKPPNSPLHF	TGTGCCAGAAGCTTGGCCAAACCTCCGAATTCACCCCTCCACTTT
.	TRBV5-1	.	TRBJ1-2	CASSLEGAYGYGYTF	TGCGCCAGCAGCTTGGAGGGAGCCTACGGATATGGCTACACCTTC
.	TRBV2	.	TRBJ1-5	CASSSQINQPQHF	TGTGCCAGCAGTTCCCAGATCAATCAGCCCCAGCATTTT
TRBD1	TRBV10-3	.	TRBJ1-1	CAISWDRNTEAFF	TGTGCCATCAGTTGGGACAGGAACACTGAAGCTTTCTTT
TRBD1	TRBV2	.	TRBJ2-7	CASSGTGFRYF	TGTGCCAGCAGCGGGACAGGGTTTCGGTACTTC
.	TRBV12-3/TRBV12-4	once	TRBJ2-1	CASSPTTLDEQFF	TGTGCCAGCAGTCCCACCACCTTAGATGAGCAGTTCTTC